This is a list of T cell receptor beta chains from one sample in a study of PD-1 blockade in classical Hodgkin lymphoma. This table comes from immunoSEQ multiplex PCR, and its TCRdb copy is limited to in-frame clones, with some not included. The repertoire includes fewer than 25,000 clones, about 72% of them detected once, and 25% to 30% sits in the top ten. This material consisted of peripheral blood mononuclear cells (PBMCs), taken before the fourth cycle of nivolumab. Receptor source: a human donor with classical Hodgkin lymphoma. Each CDR3 is given with its conserved first and last residue. A D gene is named only where the DNA matches it firmly. Clone sizes are given selectively: once, few, many, or a class where the clone is expanded.

V	length	D	J	size	DNA	CDR3
TRBV5-4	13	TRBD2	TRBJ2-7	-	TGTGCCAGCAGCTTGGGGGACTACGTCGAGCAGTACTTC	CASSLGDYVEQYF
TRBV10-2	17	-	TRBJ2-5	-	TGCGCCAGCAGTGAGTCGACTCGTGGGGGGGCCGGGGAGACCCAGTACTTC	CASSESTRGGAGETQYF
TRBV6-5	15	-	TRBJ2-1	few	TGTGCCAGCAAAAGACTGAGGGAAAGAACCAATGAGCAGTTCTTC	CASKRLRERTNEQFF
TRBV28	14	-	TRBJ1-2	-	TGTGCCAGCAGCATCGGCGGTCCAGGGGATGGCTACACCTTC	CASSIGGPGDGYTF
TRBV7-2	16	TRBD1	TRBJ1-2	few	TGTGCCAGCAGCCCTCGGACAGGGGTGATGTCCTATGGCTACACCTTC	CASSPRTGVMSYGYTF
TRBV28	16	-	TRBJ1-5	-	TGTGCCAGCAGTTTAGGTTCCAGGGTTAGCCAAGGATCCCAGCATTTT	CASSLGSRVSQGSQHF
TRBV9	15	-	TRBJ2-5	-	TGTGCCAGCAGCGTAGCCCCCCGGATACAAGAGACCCAGTACTTC	CASSVAPRIQETQYF
TRBV6-1	13	-	TRBJ1-2	-	TGTGCCAGCATTTTTCCAGGGTATGGAGGCTACACCTTC	CASIFPGYGGYTF
TRBV5-1	18	TRBD2	TRBJ2-3	-	TGCGCCAGCAGCGAAGGACGGACTAGCGGGGGGGCCATAGATACGCAGTATTTT	CASSEGRTSGGAIDTQYF
TRBV28	14	-	TRBJ2-6	-	TGTGCCAGCGTTAGCCACTCTGGGGCCAACGTCCTGACTTTC	CASVSHSGANVLTF
TRBV5-1	14	-	TRBJ2-5	-	TGCGCCAGCAGCTTGTCAGGACCGGCAGAGACCCAGTACTTC	CASSLSGPAETQYF
TRBV5-6	14	TRBD1	TRBJ1-6	-	TGTGCCAGCAGCGTGGGACAGGGTAATTCACCCCTCCACTTT	CASSVGQGNSPLHF
TRBV6-1	15	-	TRBJ1-2	once	TGTGCCAGCAGCCCAGACGGGGGACGTACCTATGGCTACACCTTC	CASSPDGGRTYGYTF
TRBV28	13	-	TRBJ2-7	once	TGTGCCAGCAGAGAAGGGGGCTCCTACGAGCAGTACTTC	CASREGGSYEQYF
TRBV30	18	-	TRBJ1-2	-	TGTGCCTGGAGTCCCTCCTCGGGGAGGGGATACCCCAACTATGGCTACACCTTC	CAWSPSSGRGYPNYGYTF
TRBV5-1	14	-	TRBJ1-2	-	TGCGCCAGCAGCTTGGTGGGGGGCGGCTATGGCTACACCTTC	CASSLVGGGYGYTF
TRBV18	14	TRBD1	TRBJ1-2	-	TGTGCCAGCTCACCCCCGGGACAGGGAACTGGCTACACCTTC	CASSPPGQGTGYTF
TRBV6-5	14	-	TRBJ2-1	-	TGTGCCAGCAGCCCGTTACTTAGCTACAATGAGCAGTTCTTC	CASSPLLSYNEQFF
TRBV4-1	17	-	TRBJ1-5	-	TGCGCCAGCAGCCAAGAAAGTATGGGACTGGATAATCAGCCCCAGCATTTT	CASSQESMGLDNQPQHF
TRBV5-4	15	TRBD1	TRBJ2-5	-	TGTGCCAGCAGCTCCCAGACAGGGGATCGAGAGACCCAGTACTTC	CASSSQTGDRETQYF
TRBV6-1	11	-	TRBJ1-6	-	TGTGCCAGCAGTGCGAATTCACCCCTCCACTTT	CASSANSPLHF
TRBV6-1	14	-	TRBJ1-1	-	TGTGCCAGCAGTCCTCAGGGCCGGGGCACTGAAGCTTTCTTT	CASSPQGRGTEAFF
TRBV18	14	TRBD1	TRBJ1-2	few	TGTGCCAGCTCAGGAAATACAGGGGGACGGGGCTACACCTTC	CASSGNTGGRGYTF
TRBV4-2	17	TRBD2	TRBJ2-5	-	TGTGCCAGCAGCCTTCCCCCGACTAGCGGGCTACAAGAGACCCAGTACTTC	CASSLPPTSGLQETQYF
TRBV7-2	15	-	TRBJ2-2	-	TGTGCCAGCAGCTTAGCCGGGACGAACACCGGGGAGCTGTTTTTT	CASSLAGTNTGELFF
TRBV6-5	13	-	TRBJ1-1	-	TGTGCCAGCAGAGACAGGCGGGGTACTGAAGCTTTCTTT	CASRDRRGTEAFF
TRBV19	14	-	TRBJ2-2	once	TGTGCCAGTAGGACCAGGGGTAACACCGGGGAGCTGTTTTTT	CASRTRGNTGELFF
TRBV28	14	-	TRBJ1-6	-	TGTGCCAGCAGTTTCACAGGGAGTTTTTCGCCCCTCCACTTT	CASSFTGSFSPLHF
TRBV5-4	17	-	TRBJ1-2	-	TGTGCCAGCAGCTTCCCGCCCCCGGCAGGGTCAAGGAATGGCTACACCTTC	CASSFPPPAGSRNGYTF
TRBV7-2	13	-	TRBJ1-1	-	TGTGCCAGCAGCTTGGTTACCGGCGCCGAAGCTTTCTTT	CASSLVTGAEAFF
TRBV30	13	-	TRBJ2-5	-	TGTGCCTCGGGGGCGGGCCTCCAAGAGACCCAGTACTTC	CASGAGLQETQYF
TRBV11-2	15	TRBD1	TRBJ2-7	-	TGTGCCAGCAGCTACCTGGACAGGGCCAACTACGAGCAGTACTTC	CASSYLDRANYEQYF
TRBV18	13	-	TRBJ2-3	-	TGTGCCAGCTCACCAGACCTCTCCCTATCGCAGTATTTT	CASSPDLSLSQYF
TRBV28	15	TRBD1	TRBJ2-1	-	TGTGCCAGCAGTCCCGACAGGGTCTCCTACAATGAGCAGTTCTTC	CASSPDRVSYNEQFF
TRBV19	12	-	TRBJ2-5	few	TGTGCCAGTGGCGTTGGGGGTGAGACCCAGTACTTC	CASGVGGETQYF